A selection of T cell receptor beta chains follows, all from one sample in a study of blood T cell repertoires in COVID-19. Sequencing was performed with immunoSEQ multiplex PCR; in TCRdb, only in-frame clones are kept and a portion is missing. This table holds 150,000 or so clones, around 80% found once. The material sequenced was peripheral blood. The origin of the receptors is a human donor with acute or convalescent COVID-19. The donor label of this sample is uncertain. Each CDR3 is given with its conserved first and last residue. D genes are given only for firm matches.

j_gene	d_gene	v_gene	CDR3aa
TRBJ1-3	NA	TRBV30	CAWSVRGAGNTIYF
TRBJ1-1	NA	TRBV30	CAWSVKRWNTEAFF
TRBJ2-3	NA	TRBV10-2	CASKFGRGSTDTQYF
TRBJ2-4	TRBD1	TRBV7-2	CASSQKGARNIQYF
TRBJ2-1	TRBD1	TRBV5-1	CASSSYRDRSAIF
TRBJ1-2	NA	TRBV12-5	CASGFEGYGYTF
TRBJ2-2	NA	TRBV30	CAWSNRGAANTGELFF
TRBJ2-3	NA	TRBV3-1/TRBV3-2	CASSPRRARTDTQYF
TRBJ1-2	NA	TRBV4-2	CASSQDGGAHGYTF
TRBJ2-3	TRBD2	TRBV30	CAWSVGLAADTQYF
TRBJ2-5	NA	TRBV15	CATSRDRGLETQYF
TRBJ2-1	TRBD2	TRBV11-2	CASSAVGTSGGAYNEQFF
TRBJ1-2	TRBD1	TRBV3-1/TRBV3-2	CASSRGQVLGGYTF